The T cell receptor beta chain described here comes from a study of T cells in Graves' hyperthyroidism and ophthalmopathy. Authors of the study amplified TCR beta CDR3 regions from RNA transcripts. First-round RT-PCR with HTBI primers amplified the TCR CDR3 region. Each CDR3 protein gets one entry after TCRdb re-called the multiplex PCR reads with MiXCR. The sample holds 300,000 to 350,000 distinct CDR3 sequences; around a sixth are singletons and the top ten take less than 65%. The V gene lost 4 bases and the J gene lost 9 bases, with 22 bases spanning the gap. This CDR3 comprises 16 residues. The germline V gene has CDR1 SNHLY and CDR2 FYNNEI. Whole-study results and caveats: The majority of expanded thyroid clonotypes above 0.001 also appeared in blood.

This clonotype was detected ten times or more. What it binds is unknown. The study excluded patients with uncontrolled infection, other autoimmune disease, pregnancy or lactation. Material: blood. The chain uses TRBV2 and TRBJ1-5, with D maybe TRBD1 (6 bases). The TCR originated in a woman between 50 and 59 years old with Graves' hyperthyroidism. Here the CDR3 DNA reads TGTGCCAGCAGTGTGGGGAGGACAGCCCTCCAGGGGCCCCAGCATTTT. This codes for CASSVGRTALQGPQHF.